This T cell receptor (beta chain) was observed in a study of Ad26.COV2.S vaccination and SARS-CoV-2 variants. Study summary: The donor was enrolled in the Ad26.COV2.S arm of the COV1001 trial.

There are 15 residues in the CDR3. The germline V and J ends were trimmed by 3 bases and 1 base, with 9 bases remaining between them. Germline values: CDR1 KGHDR, CDR2 SFDVKD. Treatment noted: some 19 received Ad26.COV2.S at low or high dose, single or two shots; 5 received placebo; per-sample allocation not given. The investigators took samples on day 63 after the first vaccine or placebo injection. What was given as vaccine was an Ad26 vector encoding Wuhan-strain SARS-CoV-2 spike. Produced via immunoSEQ multiplex PCR; TCRdb's table is partial and in-frame only. The data hold approximately 360,000 clones, with around 82% observed a single time.

The gene calls are TRBV24-1 and TRBJ2-1; D call uncertain. Sequencing used peripheral blood, obtained in a trial of Ad26.COV2.S vaccine versus placebo. The TCR was taken from a person aged 18-60 years who received the Ad26.COV2.S COVID-19 vaccine or a placebo. CDR3 DNA: TGTGCCACCAGTGATACTCGGCGGTCCTACAATGAGCAGTTCTTC. Encoded protein: CATSDTRRSYNEQFF.